These 23 T cell receptor beta chains came from one sample sequenced in a study of OX40 agonist ivuxolimab in advanced cancers. TCRdb's copy holds only in-frame clones and misses some; the assay was immunoSEQ multiplex PCR. The repertoire includes about 100,000 clones, around 93% of them detected once, and approximately 0.54% sits in the top ten. The sample was CD4+ or CD8+ T cells sorted from blood, taken in a trial of the OX40 agonist ivuxolimab. These receptors all stem from an adult with an advanced solid tumor such as melanoma, head and neck, liver or kidney cancer.

V usage is TRBV10-3 and J usage is TRBJ1-2; a weak D match, TRBD1 (5 bases). The CDR3 runs to 15 residues. Germline V gene data show CDR1 as ENHRY and CDR2 as SYGVKD. V was shortened by 0 bases and J by 1 base, with 9 bases between the two germline ends. CDR3 loop: CAISESGQGNYGYTF. In DNA form, the CDR3 reads TGTGCCATCAGTGAGTCGGGTCAGGGTAACTATGGCTACACCTTC.

The V call is TRBV29-1, the J call TRBJ1-1; maybe TRBD1 (5 bases). CDR1 is SQVTM and CDR2 is ANQGSEA in the germline V gene. Trimming cost V 5 bases and J 3 bases, with 16 bases left between them. This CDR3 comprises 14 residues. The CDR3 loop is CSVRQGVVDTEAFF. Written as DNA, the CDR3 is TGCAGCGTTAGGCAGGGAGTAGTGGACACTGAAGCTTTCTTT.

This clone has only a few counts. This chain joins TRBV28 and TRBJ1-2; D unresolved. Trimming took 7 bases from V and 4 from J, leaving 7 bases between them. This CDR3 has 11 amino acids. Germline values: CDR1 MDHEN, CDR2 SYDVKM. The CDR3 sequence: CASKTTYGYTF. The CDR3 DNA sequence: TGTGCCAGCAAAACAACCTATGGCTACACCTTC.

The V call is TRBV25-1, the J call TRBJ1-1, with D possibly TRBD1 on 5 matching bases. The CDR3 covers 14 residues. CDR1 and CDR2 (germline): MGHDK, SYGVNS. The V end was cut by 4 bases, the J end by 4 bases, with 13 bases between. The CDR3 protein is CASSGRGVSTEAFF. DNA for the CDR3: TGTGCCAGCAGTGGTCGGGGGGTGAGCACTGAAGCTTTCTTT.

The gene calls are TRBV5-8 and TRBJ1-5; 7 nucleotides agree with TRBD1. This CDR3 has 15 amino acids. With V trimmed by 4 bases and J by 4 bases, 8 bases remained unmatched. Germline lookup yields CDR1 SGHTS and CDR2 YDEGEE. CDR3 in DNA: TGTGCCAGCAGCCCTGGACAGGTTGGAAATCAGCCCCAGCATTTT. Its translation is CASSPGQVGNQPQHF.

V and J are TRBV5-1 and TRBJ2-5; D is unclear. The V end lost 5 bases, the J end lost 2 bases, and 10 bases lay between the germline ends. Germline V gene data show CDR1 as SGHRS and CDR2 as YFSETQ. The length of the CDR3 is 13 residues. Written as DNA, the CDR3 is TGCGCCAGCAGGACTTACTTTCAAGAGACCCAGTACTTC. It translates to CASRTYFQETQYF.

V gene TRBV18 combines with J gene TRBJ1-5; D is unclear. CDR1 and CDR2 from the germline V gene are KGHSH and LQKENI. This CDR3 contains 15 residues. V lost 4 bases, J lost 2 bases, and 12 bases lay in between. The CDR3 DNA follows: TGTGCCAGCTCACGCGATGTGGTTCGCAATCAGCCCCAGCATTTT. Amino acid sequence: CASSRDVVRNQPQHF.

The chain carries TRBV28 and TRBJ1-2, with a possible D match to TRBD1 (5 bases). Germline values: CDR1 MDHEN, CDR2 SYDVKM. There are 12 residues in the CDR3. The ends were cut back, 3 bases at V and 8 bases at J, with 10 bases in the middle. Here the CDR3 DNA reads TGTGCCAGCAGTTTGGGGGTGAAGGGCTACACCTTC. This translates into CASSLGVKGYTF.

The chain couples TRBV28 to TRBJ2-7; tentatively, D is TRBD1 (5 bases). Germline V gene data show CDR1 as MDHEN and CDR2 as SYDVKM. V lost 6 bases and J lost 4, with 10 bases in between. The CDR3 is 12 amino acids. The CDR3 sequence: CASRIQGYEQYF. The CDR3 nucleotides read TGTGCCAGCAGGATTCAGGGTTACGAGCAGTACTTC.

This chain uses TRBV4-2 with TRBJ1-1; D remains ambiguous. The V end lost 4 bases, the J end lost 0 bases, and 15 bases lay between the germline ends. The CDR3 sequence is 16 residues long. Germline values: CDR1 LGHNA, CDR2 YNFKEQ. The CDR3: CASSPSAAGMNTEAFF. The CDR3 DNA reads TGTGCCAGCAGCCCGTCTGCGGCGGGCATGAACACTGAAGCTTTCTTT.

The rearrangement uses TRBV27 and TRBJ2-7; 10 bases fit TRBD2. Looked up from germline, CDR1 is MNHEY and CDR2 is SMNVEV (reference sequence). Trimming cost V 5 bases and J 6 bases; bases outside gene matches: 10. There are 15 residues in the CDR3. The CDR3 spells CASSITLAGVGEQYF. The CDR3 DNA sequence: TGTGCCAGCAGTATAACTCTAGCGGGAGTTGGCGAGCAGTACTTC.

The chain uses TRBV6-6 and TRBJ2-7, with D tentatively TRBD2 (5 bases). The V gene's germline CDR1 is MNHNY and CDR2 SVGAGI (reference sequence). The CDR3 is 14 residues long. Trimming removed 6 bases from V and 6 bases from J, with 18 bases in between. The CDR3: CASRNGGQLTEQYF. Written as DNA, the CDR3 is TGTGCCAGCAGGAACGGAGGTCAGTTAACCGAGCAGTACTTC.

The genes are TRBV5-6 and TRBJ1-1; perhaps TRBD1 as D (6 bases). This CDR3 is built from 13 residues. Trimming left V 2 bases short and J 5 bases short, with 10 bases between. CDR1 and CDR2 from the germline V gene are SGHDT and YYEEEE. As DNA, the CDR3 is TGTGCCAGCAGCTTCGACAGGCGGACTGAAGCTTTCTTT. Protein: CASSFDRRTEAFF.

V usage is TRBV27 and J usage is TRBJ2-3, with 9 positions matching TRBD1. Germline values: CDR1 MNHEY, CDR2 SMNVEV (reference sequence). V trimming: 5 bases; J trimming: 6 bases; junction bases outside the gene matches: 6. CDR3 size: 14 residues. CDR3 DNA: TGTGCCAGCAGTCCTGGACAGGGGTGGGATACGCAGTATTTT. The encoded protein is CASSPGQGWDTQYF.

The chain uses TRBV7-3 and TRBJ2-5; weak D call: TRBD1 (5 bases). With 6 bases removed from V and 7 bases from J, the gap between germline ends came to 12 bases. Looked up from germline, CDR1 is SGHTA and CDR2 is FQGTGA. This CDR3 has 12 amino acids. The DNA of the CDR3 is TGTGCCAGCAGTAGGGGAAGGGGGACCCAGTACTTC. Residues: CASSRGRGTQYF.

The CDR3 loop is CASSGIIGGSRDTQYF. CDR3 bases: TGTGCCAGCAGCGGTATTATTGGGGGGTCTCGAGATACGCAGTATTTT. The genes are TRBV5-4 and TRBJ2-3, with D perhaps matching TRBD2 (6 bases). Per the germline V gene, CDR1 is SGHNT and CDR2 is YYREEE (reference sequence). The CDR3 sequence is 16 residues long. The V gene lost 4 bases and the J gene lost 5 bases, with 20 bases spanning the gap.

The V call is TRBV6-1, the J call TRBJ2-4, with D hard to call. V lost 1 base and J 0 bases, leaving 4 bases between the germline ends. Germline V CDR1 and CDR2: MNHNS, SASEGT. The CDR3 covers 14 residues. CDR3 sequence: CASSEGVAKNIQYF. The CDR3 nucleotides are TGTGCCAGCAGTGAAGGGGTAGCCAAAAACATTCAGTACTTC.

V and J are TRBV10-3 and TRBJ2-5, with D uncertain. This CDR3 is 13 amino acids long. V gave up 8 bases and J gave up 5 bases, with 15 bases separating them. Germline V gene lookup returns CDR1 ENHRY and CDR2 SYGVKD. As DNA, the CDR3 is TGTGCCATCGCCGAGGACCCGATCGAGACCCAGTACTTC. Translated: CAIAEDPIETQYF.

For this clone: The junction departs from the called germline gene at one end, perhaps through a read error. The rearrangement joins TRBV11-3 to TRBJ2-1; D perhaps matches TRBD1 (5 bases). CDR1 and CDR2 from the germline V gene are SGHNT and YENEEA. CDR3 length: 14 residues. This CDR3 is CASSLGPGRNAQFF. In DNA, the CDR3 is TGTGCCAGCAGCTTAGGGCCAGGGCGGAATGCGCAGTTCTTC.

This chain connects TRBV7-9 to TRBJ1-2, with D tentatively TRBD1 (5 bases). Germline CDR1 is SEHNR and CDR2 is FQNEAQ (reference sequence). The CDR3 loop spans 16 amino acids. Trimming removed 1 base from V and 4 bases from J, with 16 bases in between. CDR3: CASSLELGRVAYGYTF. In DNA, the CDR3 is TGTGCCAGCAGCTTAGAATTGGGCAGGGTGGCCTATGGCTACACCTTC.

The rearrangement links TRBV5-1 to TRBJ2-5, with TRBD2 identical over 7 bases. V was clipped by 2 bases and J by 5 bases; unmatched bases: 3. Germline V gene sequence: CDR1 SGHRS, CDR2 YFSETQ. This CDR3 contains 13 residues. The CDR3 is CASSLSGTETQYF. CDR3 coding DNA: TGCGCCAGCAGCTTAAGCGGGACGGAGACCCAGTACTTC.

V is TRBV19 and J is TRBJ2-3, with D possibly being TRBD2 (6 bases). The CDR3 sequence is 16 residues long. Trimming pared 1 base from V and 6 bases from J, leaving 17 bases between. CDR1 and CDR2 from the germline V gene are LNHDA and SQIVND (reference sequence). CDR3 in amino acids: CASSIGSSGYTDTQYF. The DNA for the CDR3 is TGTGCCAGTAGTATAGGAAGTAGCGGCTATACGGATACGCAGTATTTT.

In DNA form, the CDR3 reads TGTGCCAGCAGCGTGACTAGCGGGAGGGCCGGTGGATACAATGAGCAGTTCTTC. Encoded protein: CASSVTSGRAGGYNEQFF. The genes are TRBV9 and TRBJ2-1, with 14 bases fitting TRBD2. The CDR3 contains 18 residues. Germline V gene data show CDR1 as SGDLS and CDR2 as YYNGEE. The V segment lost 2 bases and the J segment 4 bases; nucleotides outside the gene matches: 8.